The 22 T cell receptor beta chains below all came from one sample that was sequenced in a study of identical twins. TCRdb ran MiXCR on the 5' RACE reads and lists one entry per CDR3 protein. The sample shows 1.5 million to 2 million distinct CDR3 sequences, about 30% of them seen only once. The specimen was cord blood. These receptor sequences come from a newborn girl in good health.

This clonotype came up once. The chain links TRBV11-2 to TRBJ1-1; no clear D gene. Trimming shortened V by 1 base and J by 5 bases, and 14 bases separated the two germline ends. The CDR3 runs 15 residues. CDR1 and CDR2 from the germline V gene are SGHAT and FQNNGV. CDR3: CASSLGRAGWTEAFF. The CDR3 nucleotides read TGTGCCAGCAGCTTAGGGAGGGCGGGTTGGACTGAAGCTTTCTTT. Based on the CDR3 plus reference TRBV11-2 and TRBJ1-1, the full variable domain is EAGVAQSPRYKIIEKRQSVAFWCNPISGHATLYWYQQILGQGPKLLIQFQNNGVVDDSQLPKDRFSAERLKGVDSTLKIQPAKLEDSAVYLCASSLGRAGWTEAFFGQGTRLTVV.

The CDR3 DNA reads TGCGCCAGCAGTGAGTCTCGGCTAGCGGCGCTCAATGAGCAGTTCTTC. This sequence encodes CASSESRLAALNEQFF. V is TRBV10-2 and J is TRBJ2-1, with 7 bases identical to TRBD2. The CDR3 consists of 16 residues. The J segment lost 6 bases and the V segment lost 0 bases, leaving 8 bases of the junction unmatched. CDR1 WSHSY and CDR2 SAAADI come from the germline V gene.

This clonotype was detected a few times. The gene calls are TRBV6-1 and TRBJ1-5; D not certain. Germline CDR1 MNHNS, CDR2 SASEGT. CDR3 length: 12 residues. V was trimmed by 2 bases and J by 7 bases, leaving 6 bases between them. The CDR3 DNA sequence: TGTGCCAGCAGTGAAAGTGGCCAGCCCCAGCATTTT. Residues: CASSESGQPQHF.

The rearrangement joins TRBV7-9 to TRBJ1-5; 8 positions agree with TRBD1. The V and J ends lost 5 bases and 7 bases, in that order; junction bases with no gene match: 7. This CDR3 is built from 14 residues. Germline CDR1 and CDR2: SEHNR and FQNEAQ (reference sequence). The CDR3 coding sequence is TGTGCCAGCAGCCAGGACAGGGTGAGACAGCCCCAGCATTTT. Translating gives CASSQDRVRQPQHF. The full variable domain, completed using reference TRBV7-9 and TRBJ1-5, is DTGVSQNPRHKITKRGQNVTFRCDPISEHNRLYWYRQTLGQGPEFLTYFQNEAQLEKSRLLSDRFSAERPKGSFSTLEIQRTEQGDSAMYLCASSQDRVRQPQHFGDGTRLSIL.

The rearrangement uses TRBV4-1 and TRBJ1-6, with D possibly being TRBD1 (6 bases). Germline-derived CDR1 and CDR2 are MGHRA and YSYEKL. Trimming cost V 7 bases and J 9 bases, with 16 bases left between them. This CDR3 is 14 amino acids long. CDR3 nucleotides: TGCGCCAGCAAGGGTAGGGGAGGGGGTTCACCCCTCCACTTT. This gives the protein CASKGRGGGSPLHF.

This rearrangement joins TRBV6-5 to TRBJ2-5, with D unresolved. Germline-derived CDR1 and CDR2 are MNHEY and SVGAGI. The CDR3 contains 12 residues. V was trimmed by 5 bases and J by 11 bases, leaving 15 bases between them. The chain's CDR3 is CASSRPGNEQYF. CDR3 DNA sequence: TGTGCCAGCAGTCGACCTGGCAATGAGCAGTACTTC.

This clonotype showed up just a few times. CDR3 sequence: CASSLEQGRTEAFF. The DNA of the CDR3 is TGCGCCAGCAGCTTGGAACAGGGAAGAACTGAAGCTTTCTTT. The gene calls are TRBV5-1 and TRBJ1-1; tentatively, D is TRBD1 (6 bases). Looked up from germline, CDR1 is SGHRS and CDR2 is YFSETQ. V was pared by 0 bases and J by 5 bases, with 11 bases between. CDR3 length: 14 residues.

This clonotype has a handful of counts. This chain joins TRBV6-2 or TRBV6-3 and TRBJ2-1; 9 bases are shared with TRBD2. From germline, CDR1 is MNHEY and CDR2 SVGEGT. This CDR3 comprises 18 residues. CDR3 bases: TGTGGATCAGGGTGGGGACTAGCTACGTTCGGCAGCTACAATGAGCAGTTCTTC. This sequence encodes CGSGWGLATFGSYNEQFF.

The chain carries TRBV18 and TRBJ1-4, with 8 nucleotides matching TRBD1. V lost 3 bases to trimming and J lost 5 bases; unmatched junction nucleotides: 5. The germline V gene encodes CDR1 KGHSH and CDR2 LQKENI. The length of the CDR3 is 15 residues. The CDR3 DNA is TGTGCCAGCTCACCGACAGGGGAATGGAATGAAAAACTGTTTTTT. Protein product: CASSPTGEWNEKLFF.

This clonotype came up a few times. This chain connects TRBV13 to TRBJ2-7, with 7 bases identical to TRBD2. The V and J ends lost 0 bases and 0 bases, in that order; junction bases with no gene match: 8. The CDR3 is made up of 17 amino acids. Germline CDR1 reads PRHDT; CDR2 reads FYEKMQ (reference sequence). This CDR3 reads CASSLGLPSGLSYEQYF. CDR3 nucleotide sequence: TGTGCCAGCAGCTTAGGCCTACCTAGCGGCCTCTCCTACGAGCAGTACTTC.

The gene calls are TRBV24-1 and TRBJ2-1, with a possible D match to TRBD2 (6 bases). The germline gives CDR1 KGHDR, CDR2 SFDVKD. V lost 5 bases, J lost 9 bases, and 10 bases lay in between. The CDR3 spans 12 residues. The CDR3 nucleotides are TGTGCCACCAGTGGCGCGGGGTGTGAGCAGTTCTTC. Residues: CATSGAGCEQFF.

The genes are TRBV5-1 and TRBJ1-1; 7 bases align to TRBD1. The V gene's germline CDR1 is SGHRS and CDR2 YFSETQ. The CDR3 consists of 13 residues. Trimming removed 4 bases from V and 7 bases from J; junction bases left unmatched: 7. The CDR3 DNA reads as TGCGCCAGCAGCCTGACAGGGACGATTGAAGCTTTCTTT. Translation gives CASSLTGTIEAFF.

This chain links TRBV6-2 or TRBV6-3 with TRBJ1-5, with a possible D match to TRBD1 (5 bases). Looked up from germline, CDR1 is MNHEY and CDR2 is SVGEGT. The CDR3 runs to 15 residues. The ends were cut back, 2 bases at V and 2 bases at J, with 10 bases in the middle. The CDR3, as DNA: TGTGCCAGCAGTTACAGGGCGGGGGGCAATCAGCCCCAGCATTTT. Translating it yields CASSYRAGGNQPQHF.

The V gene is TRBV27, the J gene TRBJ2-7; a possible D gene is TRBD2 (6 bases). From germline, CDR1 is MNHEY and CDR2 SMNVEV (reference sequence). The V and J ends lost 5 bases and 2 bases respectively, with 13 bases between them. The CDR3 sequence is 14 residues long. DNA of the CDR3: TGTGCCAGCAGTGCGACTAGTCCCACCTACGAGCAGTACTTC. It codes for CASSATSPTYEQYF.

This clonotype was picked up a small number of times. The V gene is TRBV12-3 or TRBV12-4, the J gene TRBJ2-3, with 9 positions matching TRBD1. This CDR3 has 15 amino acids. Trimming removed 3 bases from V and 2 bases from J; junction bases left unmatched: 3. The CDR3 DNA reads as TGTGCCAGCAGTTTCACAGGGGGCCACACAGATACGCAGTATTTT. Encoded protein: CASSFTGGHTDTQYF.

The chain carries TRBV7-2 and TRBJ2-1, with 8 bases matching TRBD2. The V segment lost 5 bases and the J segment 9 bases; nucleotides outside the gene matches: 9. CDR1 is SGHTA and CDR2 is FQGNSA in the germline V gene. This CDR3 region has 14 residues. CDR3 nucleotide sequence: TGTGCCAGCAGCCAGAGCGGGGGCGTCTCTGAGCAGTTCTTC. Translation: CASSQSGGVSEQFF.

The CDR3 DNA is TGCGCCAGCAGTGACGGATTTCTAGCGGGGGGAGTAACGCAGTATTTT. It translates to CASSDGFLAGGVTQYF. The rearrangement links TRBV10-2 to TRBJ2-3; 11 bases match TRBD2. The V and J ends lost 3 bases and 9 bases, in that order; junction bases with no gene match: 11. CDR1 is WSHSY, CDR2 SAAADI, per germline. The CDR3 consists of 16 residues.

This clonotype was counted a few times. The chain joins TRBV2 to TRBJ2-3; D gene unclear. The CDR3 contains 13 residues. V shed 3 bases and J shed 5 bases, with 9 bases lying between them. The germline V gene encodes CDR1 SNHLY and CDR2 FYNNEI. CDR3 sequence: CASSDGQGDTQYF. For the CDR3, the DNA is TGTGCCAGCAGTGACGGCCAAGGAGATACGCAGTATTTT.

This clonotype occurred a few times. The J gene is TRBJ2-1, the V gene TRBV7-9; no definite D call. Germline V gene sequence: CDR1 SEHNR, CDR2 FQNEAQ (reference sequence). Trimming shortened V by 1 base and J by 5 bases, and 12 bases separated the two germline ends. The CDR3 loop spans 15 amino acids. This CDR3 is CASSLESRPNNEQFF. The CDR3 DNA reads as TGTGCCAGCAGCTTAGAATCACGGCCCAACAATGAGCAGTTCTTC.

This clonotype has at least ten counts. An end of the junction does not agree with germline; a read error may underlie this. The chain links TRBV7-9 to TRBJ1-2, with a weak D call TRBD1 (6 bases). This CDR3 is 14 amino acids long. Germline-derived CDR1 and CDR2 are SEHNR and FQNEAQ (reference sequence). The CDR3 DNA reads TGTGCCAGCAGTTTAGGCAGGGGATCGTATGGCTACACCTTC. Protein product: CASSLGRGSYGYTF.

This clonotype has just a few counts. The chain is built from TRBV20-1 and TRBJ2-4; D not resolved. The DNA end favors TRBJ2-7, so the J call may be wrong. The germline V gene encodes CDR1 DFQATT and CDR2 SNEGSKA (reference sequence). The CDR3 runs 13 residues. Written as DNA, the CDR3 is TGCAGTGCTAGTGCGGTTCGGTACCGCGAGCAGTACTTC. It is translated as CSASAVRYREQYF.

This clonotype was seen repeatedly, ten times or more. The chain combines TRBV7-9 with TRBJ2-1, with D perhaps given as TRBD1 or TRBD2 (5 bases each). V was pared by 3 bases and J by 0 bases, with 9 bases between. This CDR3 is 15 amino acids long. Per the germline V gene, CDR1 is SEHNR and CDR2 is FQNEAQ (reference sequence). CDR3 in amino acids: CASSFDGASYNEQFF. CDR3 bases: TGTGCCAGCAGCTTCGACGGGGCCTCCTACAATGAGCAGTTCTTC.